This T cell receptor beta chain was observed in a study of T cell responses to AZD1222 COVID-19 vaccine. Findings of the study overall: Recipients of AZD1222 seropositive at baseline numbered only 5 to 7. Close to half of spike-specific TCRs reportedly recognize unmutated variant regions. The study found vaccine-associated CD4 TCRs spanning spike, dominant at 160-218 and 743-854. An increase in Spike-specific TCR breadth and depth was observed after two AZD1222 doses.

The protocol was immunoSEQ multiplex PCR, while the TCRdb copy is restricted to in-frame clones and leaves out a portion. The table has under 250,000 clones, 90% to 95% seen once. In the case of this clone: The antigen remains undetermined.

This specimen was peripheral blood, taken on day 0 of MenACWY control vaccination. This clonotype was obtained from an adult in good health.

The CDR3 protein is CASSMDGGQSTEAFF. CDR3 sequence (DNA): TGTGCCAGTAGTATGGACGGGGGACAATCTACTGAAGCTTTCTTT. The J gene is TRBJ1-1, the V gene TRBV19; the D gene is possibly TRBD1 (6 bases). Germline-derived CDR1 and CDR2 are LNHDA and SQIVND (reference sequence). Trimming removed 3 bases at V and 5 bases at J, with 16 bases between. CDR3 size: 15 residues.